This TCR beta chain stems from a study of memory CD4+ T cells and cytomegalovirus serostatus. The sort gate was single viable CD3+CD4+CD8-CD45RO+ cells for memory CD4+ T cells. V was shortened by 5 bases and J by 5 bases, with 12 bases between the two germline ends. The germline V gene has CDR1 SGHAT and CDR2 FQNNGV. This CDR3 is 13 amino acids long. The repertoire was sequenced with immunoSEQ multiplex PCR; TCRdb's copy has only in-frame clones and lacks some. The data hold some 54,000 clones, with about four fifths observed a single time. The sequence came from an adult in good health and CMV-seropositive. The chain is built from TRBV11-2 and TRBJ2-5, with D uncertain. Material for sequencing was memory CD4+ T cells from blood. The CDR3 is CASSIGRSETQYF. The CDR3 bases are TGTGCCAGCAGCATAGGACGGTCGGAGACCCAGTACTTC.